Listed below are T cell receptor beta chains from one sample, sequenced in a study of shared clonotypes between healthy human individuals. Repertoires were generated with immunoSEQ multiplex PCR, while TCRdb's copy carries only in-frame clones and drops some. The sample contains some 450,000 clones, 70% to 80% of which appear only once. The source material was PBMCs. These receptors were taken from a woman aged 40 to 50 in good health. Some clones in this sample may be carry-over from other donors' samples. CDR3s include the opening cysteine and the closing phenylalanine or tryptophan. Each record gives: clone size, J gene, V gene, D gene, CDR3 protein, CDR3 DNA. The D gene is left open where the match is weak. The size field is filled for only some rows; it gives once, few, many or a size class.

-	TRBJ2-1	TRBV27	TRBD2	CASSFQLAGAIEQFF	TGTGCCAGCAGTTTCCAGCTAGCGGGAGCAATCGAGCAGTTCTTC
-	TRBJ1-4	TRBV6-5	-	CASSYGGSDSKLFF	TGTGCCAGCAGTTACGGCGGGTCCGATAGTAAACTGTTTTTT
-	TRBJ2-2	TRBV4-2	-	CASSQGLTGELFF	TGTGCCAGCAGCCAAGGGCTTACCGGGGAGCTGTTTTTT
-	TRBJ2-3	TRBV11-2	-	CASSLGSGTQYF	TGTGCCAGCAGCCTCGGAAGTGGTACGCAGTATTTT
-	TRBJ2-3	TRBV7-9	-	CASSLVLIGDTDTQYF	TGTGCCAGCAGCTTAGTTCTCATCGGGGACACAGATACGCAGTATTTT
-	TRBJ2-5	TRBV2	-	CASRFDRHQETQYF	TGTGCCAGCAGATTCGACAGGCACCAAGAGACCCAGTACTTC
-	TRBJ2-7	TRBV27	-	CASSSLRADRSPYEQYF	TGTGCCAGCAGTTCCCTCAGGGCAGATAGGAGCCCCTACGAGCAGTACTTC
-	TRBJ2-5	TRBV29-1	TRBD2	CSVEGGGETQYF	TGCAGCGTTGAAGGGGGAGGGGAGACCCAGTACTTC
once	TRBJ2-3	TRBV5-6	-	CASSLVGRPDTQYF	TGTGCCAGCAGCTTGGTGGGACGTCCGGATACGCAGTATTTT
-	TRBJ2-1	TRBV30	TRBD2	CAWSVNLAGVGEQFF	TGTGCCTGGAGTGTAAACCTAGCGGGAGTGGGGGAGCAGTTCTTC
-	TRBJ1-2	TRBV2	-	CASSELKGYYGYTF	TGTGCCAGCAGTGAACTGAAGGGGTACTATGGCTACACCTTC
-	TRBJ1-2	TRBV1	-	CASNRQGEGGYTF	TGTGCCAGCAACCGACAGGGAGAGGGTGGCTACACCTTC
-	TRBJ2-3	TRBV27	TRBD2	CASSLGGRETDTQYF	TGTGCCAGCAGTTTAGGCGGGAGGGAAACAGATACGCAGTATTTT
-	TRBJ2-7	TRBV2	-	CASSLGVADAYEQYF	TGTGCCAGCAGCCTCGGGGTAGCGGATGCCTACGAGCAGTACTTC
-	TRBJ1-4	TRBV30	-	CAWSVHGYEKLFF	TGTGCCTGGAGTGTACATGGATATGAAAAACTGTTTTTT
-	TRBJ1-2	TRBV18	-	CASSPAYGGNYGYTF	TGTGCCAGCTCACCAGCCTACGGAGGAAACTATGGCTACACCTTC
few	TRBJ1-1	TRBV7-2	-	CASSSYNTEAFF	TGTGCCAGCAGCTCCTATAACACTGAAGCTTTCTTT
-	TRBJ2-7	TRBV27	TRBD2	CASSFGFPSGSVYEQYF	TGTGCCAGCAGTTTTGGGTTCCCGAGCGGGAGTGTGTACGAGCAGTACTTC
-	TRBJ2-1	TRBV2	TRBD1	CASSRTGFLSYNEQFF	TGTGCCAGCAGTAGGACAGGGTTTCTCTCCTACAATGAGCAGTTCTTC
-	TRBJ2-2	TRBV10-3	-	CAIKGSGSNTGELFF	TGTGCCATCAAGGGGTCGGGGTCGAACACCGGGGAGCTGTTTTTT
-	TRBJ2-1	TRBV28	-	CASSLIDNEQFF	TGTGCCAGCAGCCTCATCGACAATGAGCAGTTCTTC
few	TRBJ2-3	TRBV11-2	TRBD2	CASSTRAGLAGGTDTQYF	TGTGCCAGCAGCACCCGAGCTGGTTTAGCGGGAGGGACAGATACGCAGTATTTT
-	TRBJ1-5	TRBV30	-	CAWSGGTISNQPQHF	TGTGCCTGGAGTGGGGGCACGATAAGCAATCAGCCCCAGCATTTT
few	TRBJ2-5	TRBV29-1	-	CSVDRQGQETQYF	TGCAGCGTTGATAGGCAGGGACAAGAGACCCAGTACTTC
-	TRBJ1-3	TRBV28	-	CATLQGISGNTIYF	TGTGCCACCCTCCAGGGGATCTCTGGAAACACCATATATTTT
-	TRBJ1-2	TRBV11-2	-	CASSLGEGPYGYTF	TGTGCCAGCAGCTTGGGGGAGGGACCCTATGGCTACACCTTC
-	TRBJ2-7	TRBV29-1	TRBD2	CSTKQGAGTSGFYEQYF	TGCAGCACCAAACAGGGGGCAGGGACTAGCGGGTTCTACGAGCAGTACTTC
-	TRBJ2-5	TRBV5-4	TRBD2	CASSLDSGNQETQYF	TGTGCCAGCAGCTTGGATAGCGGGAACCAAGAGACCCAGTACTTC
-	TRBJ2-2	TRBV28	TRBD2	CASSLAAGARVTGELFF	TGTGCCAGCAGTTTAGCAGCGGGAGCCAGGGTCACCGGGGAGCTGTTTTTT
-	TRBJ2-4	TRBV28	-	CASSLPTGSLAKNIQYF	TGTGCCAGCAGTTTACCCACAGGGAGCCTAGCCAAAAACATTCAGTACTTC
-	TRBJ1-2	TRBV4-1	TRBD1	CASSHLRQGRRYGYTF	TGCGCCAGCAGCCACCTCAGACAGGGGAGGCGGTATGGCTACACCTTC
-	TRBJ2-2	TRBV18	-	CASSPWSPQMGTGELFF	TGTGCCAGCTCACCATGGTCTCCCCAGATGGGCACCGGGGAGCTGTTTTTT
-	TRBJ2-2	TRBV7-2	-	CASSFGSGLTGELFF	TGTGCCAGCAGCTTCGGGAGCGGACTCACCGGGGAGCTGTTTTTT
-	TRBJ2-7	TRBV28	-	CASSLTAGAYEQYF	TGTGCCAGCAGTTTAACAGCGGGCGCCTACGAGCAGTACTTC
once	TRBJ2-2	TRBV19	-	CASSIRRVNTGELFF	TGTGCCAGTAGTATTCGCAGGGTGAACACCGGGGAGCTGTTTTTT
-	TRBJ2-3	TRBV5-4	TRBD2	CASRPTSGSTDTQYF	TGTGCCAGCAGACCGACTAGCGGGAGCACAGATACGCAGTATTTT
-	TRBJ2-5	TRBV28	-	CASTSRVEAQETQYF	TGTGCCAGCACCTCGAGGGTCGAGGCCCAAGAGACCCAGTACTTC
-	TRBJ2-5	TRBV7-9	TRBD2	CASSFSAGGPGETQYF	TGTGCCAGCAGCTTCTCAGCGGGAGGGCCGGGGGAGACCCAGTACTTC
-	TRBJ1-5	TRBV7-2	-	CASSPAGNQPQHF	TGTGCCAGCAGCCCTGCGGGCAATCAGCCCCAGCATTTT
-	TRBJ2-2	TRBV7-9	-	CASSLGSRNTGELFF	TGTGCCAGCAGCTTAGGTTCCAGGAACACCGGGGAGCTGTTTTTT
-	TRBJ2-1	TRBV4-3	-	CASSPMTAYNEQFF	TGCGCCAGCAGCCCCATGACAGCCTACAATGAGCAGTTCTTC
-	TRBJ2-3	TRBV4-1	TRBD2	CASSLWGSGLAGRTDTQYF	TGCGCCAGCAGCCTTTGGGGATCGGGACTAGCGGGGCGCACAGATACGCAGTATTTT
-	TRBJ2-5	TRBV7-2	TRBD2	CASSSPGTRAQETQYF	TGTGCCAGCAGCTCCCCGGGGACTAGGGCCCAAGAGACCCAGTACTTC
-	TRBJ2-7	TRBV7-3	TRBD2	CASSLTPRESAYEQYF	TGTGCCAGCAGCTTAACTCCGCGGGAGTCTGCCTACGAGCAGTACTTC
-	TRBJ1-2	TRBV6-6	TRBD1	CASFGTAVNYGYTF	TGTGCCAGCTTCGGGACAGCGGTCAACTATGGCTACACCTTC
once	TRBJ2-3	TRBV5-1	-	CASSLAWDTQYF	TGCGCCAGCAGCTTGGCCTGGGATACGCAGTATTTT
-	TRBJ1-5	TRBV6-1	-	CASSEANNQPQHF	TGTGCCAGCAGTGAAGCAAACAATCAGCCCCAGCATTTT
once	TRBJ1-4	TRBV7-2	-	CASSDRSTNEKLFF	TGTGCCAGCAGCGACAGGTCCACTAATGAAAAACTGTTTTTT
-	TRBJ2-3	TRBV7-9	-	CASSLDPDTQYF	TGTGCCAGCAGCTTAGACCCAGATACGCAGTATTTT
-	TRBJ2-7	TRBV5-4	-	CASSLERGTGYF	TGTGCCAGCAGCTTGGAGCGCGGGACGGGGTACTTC
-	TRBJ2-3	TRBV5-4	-	CASSDLQAFTSTDTQYF	TGTGCCAGCAGCGACTTACAGGCCTTTACTAGCACAGATACGCAGTATTTT
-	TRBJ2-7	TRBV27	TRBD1	CASKRTPGQGAIEQYF	TGTGCCAGCAAACGGACTCCAGGACAGGGGGCAATCGAGCAGTACTTC
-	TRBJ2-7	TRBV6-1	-	CAKAVQGSEQYF	TGTGCTAAAGCTGTCCAGGGATCCGAGCAGTACTTC
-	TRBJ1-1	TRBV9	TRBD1	CASSVPETGVVGRHTEAFF	TGTGCCAGCAGCGTACCAGAGACAGGGGTTGTTGGACGACACACTGAAGCTTTCTTT